The 20 T cell receptor beta chains in this list originate from one sample, sequenced in a study of vaccination and CD4 T cells after COVID-19. TCRdb analysed the PCR reads with MiXCR anew, one entry per CDR3 protein. The table records 15,000 to 25,000 distinct CDR3 sequences, roughly 63% of them present only once. The specimen was CD4+ T cells from blood, collected after SARS-CoV-2 vaccination. These receptors all stem from a human donor who had recovered from COVID-19.

The V gene is TRBV20-1, the J gene TRBJ2-1, with D possibly being TRBD2 (6 bases). The germline gives CDR1 DFQATT, CDR2 SNEGSKA (reference sequence). The CDR3 length is 15 residues. V lost 0 bases, J lost 8 bases, and 17 bases lay in between. The chain's CDR3 is CSARDGGVMRDEQFF. CDR3 sequence (DNA): TGCAGTGCTAGAGATGGCGGGGTAATGAGGGATGAGCAGTTCTTC.

The gene calls are TRBV9 and TRBJ1-3, with 8 nucleotides matching TRBD1. The ends lost 3 bases at V and 4 bases at J; junction bases unmatched: 3. The germline V gene encodes CDR1 SGDLS and CDR2 YYNGEE. This CDR3 is 14 amino acids long. The CDR3 coding sequence is TGTGCCAGCAGCGACCGGGACAGGGGAAACACCATATATTTT. As protein: CASSDRDRGNTIYF.

This clonotype was seen only a few times. This chain links TRBV19 with TRBJ1-2, with TRBD1 matching over 8 bases. J was trimmed by 4 bases and V by 7 bases; bases with no gene match: 11. CDR1 and CDR2 from the germline V gene are LNHDA and SQIVND (reference sequence). The CDR3 has 15 amino acids. CDR3 protein: CASIPAPGTGYGYTF. DNA for the CDR3: TGTGCCAGTATACCCGCCCCCGGGACAGGCTATGGCTACACCTTC.

The rearrangement links TRBV20-1 to TRBJ2-4; D gene uncertain. This CDR3 region has 13 residues. Trimming took off 5 bases at V and 6 bases at J, with 14 bases between the two ends. Germline assignment: CDR1 DFQATT and CDR2 SNEGSKA (reference sequence). The CDR3 sequence is CSAGTDSPNIQYF. CDR3 in DNA: TGCAGTGCTGGTACCGACTCTCCAAACATTCAGTACTTC.

This sequence joins TRBV20-1 and TRBJ2-2, with TRBD2 matching over 8 bases. V shed 1 base, J shed 7 bases, and the junction held 8 bases outside the gene matches. This CDR3 contains 15 residues. CDR1 DFQATT and CDR2 SNEGSKA come from the germline V gene (reference sequence). CDR3 in DNA: TGCAGTGCTAGAGTAGCGGGATTGATAGGCGGGGAGCTGTTTTTT. It is translated as CSARVAGLIGGELFF.

This chain connects TRBV10-1 to TRBJ1-3; TRBD1 matches 12 bases. Germline CDR1 and CDR2: WNHNN and SYGVQD (reference sequence). The ends lost 6 bases at V and 5 bases at J; junction bases unmatched: 5. The CDR3 has 15 residues. The CDR3 DNA reads TGCGCCAGCAGCCGGGACAGGGGGCATAGAAACACCATATATTTT. Its protein product is CASSRDRGHRNTIYF.

The rearrangement uses TRBV7-9 and TRBJ1-6, with D possibly being TRBD1 (5 bases). There are 16 residues in the CDR3. Trimming stripped 5 bases from V and 0 bases from J, with 11 bases between. Germline V CDR1 and CDR2: SEHNR, FQNEAQ (reference sequence). CDR3 nucleotide sequence: TGTGCCAGCAGCCCAGACAGAAGCTCCTATAATTCACCCCTCCACTTT. As protein: CASSPDRSSYNSPLHF.

This clonotype occurred once. The chain couples TRBV20-1 to TRBJ2-5; 14 nucleotides agree with TRBD2. The CDR3 has 17 residues. Germline CDR1 DFQATT, CDR2 SNEGSKA (reference sequence). Germline trimming cut 6 bases from V and 4 bases from J; bases unmatched to any gene: 13. CDR3 in amino acids: CSANTGLAGAWAETQYF. The CDR3 DNA sequence: TGCAGTGCAAATACGGGACTAGCGGGAGCCTGGGCAGAGACCCAGTACTTC.

The V call is TRBV20-1, the J call TRBJ2-5; 7 bases match TRBD1. From germline, CDR1 is DFQATT and CDR2 SNEGSKA (reference sequence). Trimming cost V 6 bases and J 6 bases; bases outside gene matches: 16. This CDR3 has 15 residues. In DNA form, the CDR3 reads TGCAGTGCAGGCCCCATGCAAGCAGGGGGTAAGACCCAGTACTTC. It translates to CSAGPMQAGGKTQYF.

V gene TRBV6-1 combines with J gene TRBJ1-1; no firm D call. CDR3 length: 11 residues. In germline, CDR1 is MNHNS, CDR2 SASEGT. V was cut by 6 bases and J by 1 base, with 3 bases left in between. The CDR3 loop is CASSPNTEAFF. The CDR3, as DNA: TGTGCCAGCAGCCCGAACACTGAAGCTTTCTTT.

This clonotype was recorded once. The chain couples TRBV6-1 to TRBJ1-2; possible D gene TRBD1, 6 bases. Trimming cost V 6 bases and J 4 bases, with 12 bases left between them. The germline CDR1 and CDR2 sequences are MNHNS and SASEGT. This CDR3 has 13 amino acids. The CDR3 region has the DNA TGTGCCAGCAGATCTCAGGGGATCTATGGCTACACCTTC. Protein: CASRSQGIYGYTF.

The chain employs TRBV20-1 and TRBJ2-4, with D maybe TRBD1 (6 bases). V shed 6 bases and J shed 7 bases, with 22 bases lying between them. CDR1 and CDR2 from the germline V gene are DFQATT and SNEGSKA (reference sequence). The CDR3 extends over 15 amino acids. The CDR3 nucleotides read TGCAGTGCAACGGCCAGATCAACAGGGATGAACATTCAGTACTTC. This gives the protein CSATARSTGMNIQYF.

The V gene is TRBV6-2 or TRBV6-3, the J gene TRBJ2-2; the D is unclear. Germline CDR1 reads MNHEY; CDR2 reads SVGEGT. V gave up 5 bases and J gave up 4 bases, with 20 bases separating them. The CDR3 is 17 amino acids. The DNA of the CDR3 is TGTGCCAGCAGTCCCACTCTAGTTCGGCGGTTCACCGGGGAGCTGTTTTTT. Translation: CASSPTLVRRFTGELFF.

The rearrangement links TRBV20-1 to TRBJ2-5; maybe TRBD1 (5 bases). The CDR3 runs to 16 residues. The germline V gene encodes CDR1 DFQATT and CDR2 SNEGSKA (reference sequence). V was cut by 0 bases and J by 3 bases, with 17 bases left in between. The CDR3 protein is CSARDPTGAPEETQYF. The CDR3 DNA reads TGCAGTGCTAGAGATCCTACAGGAGCCCCCGAAGAGACCCAGTACTTC.

This clonotype was picked up a small number of times. The rearrangement links TRBV27 to TRBJ2-3; 10 bases fit TRBD2. The CDR3 length is 17 residues. Germline lookup yields CDR1 MNHEY and CDR2 SMNVEV (reference sequence). Germline trimming cut 3 bases from V and 3 bases from J; bases unmatched to any gene: 9. DNA for the CDR3: TGTGCCAGCAGTTTTGTTGTCCTAGCGGGAGCTACAGATACGCAGTATTTT. Amino acids: CASSFVVLAGATDTQYF.

A word on this clonotype: Since no conserved phenylalanine or tryptophan closes the CDR3, a read error is the likely cause. The chain employs TRBV19 and TRBJ1-5, with TRBD1 matching over 10 bases. The V gene end was trimmed by 3 bases and the J gene end by 1 base; junction bases not matched to a gene: 0. The germline gives CDR1 LNHDA, CDR2 SQIVND (reference sequence). CDR3 size: 15 residues. CDR3 DNA sequence: TGTGCCAGTAGTATGACAGGGGGCAGCAATCAGCCCCAGCATCTT. It translates to CASSMTGGSNQPQHL.

The chain is built from TRBV7-9 and TRBJ1-1; 7 nucleotides agree with TRBD1. Germline V CDR1 and CDR2: SEHNR, FQNEAQ (reference sequence). The CDR3 extends over 15 amino acids. Trimming took 3 bases from V and 4 from J; bases not matched to a gene: 8. The CDR3 reads CASSFETGRGTEAFF. CDR3 nucleotides: TGTGCCAGCAGCTTCGAGACAGGGAGGGGCACTGAAGCTTTCTTT. Drawing the rest from reference TRBV7-9 and TRBJ1-1, the complete variable domain is DTGVSQNPRHKITKRGQNVTFRCDPISEHNRLYWYRQTLGQGPEFLTYFQNEAQLEKSRLLSDRFSAERPKGSFSTLEIQRTEQGDSAMYLCASSFETGRGTEAFFGQGTRLTVV.

The chain has TRBV30 and TRBJ2-1; the match to TRBD2 covers 10 bases. Germline trimming cut 2 bases from V and 0 bases from J; bases unmatched to any gene: 4. The CDR3 is made up of 16 amino acids. CDR1 and CDR2 from the germline V gene are GTSNPN and SVGIG (reference sequence). This CDR3 reads CAWSRASGSSYNEQFF. CDR3 nucleotide sequence: TGTGCCTGGAGTAGGGCTAGCGGGAGCTCCTACAATGAGCAGTTCTTC.

The chain joins TRBV20-1 to TRBJ1-2; D is uncertain. The CDR3 totals 12 residues. With 4 bases removed from V and 8 bases from J, the gap between germline ends came to 14 bases. Germline V gene sequence: CDR1 DFQATT, CDR2 SNEGSKA (reference sequence). The CDR3 reads CSAKRPPLGYTF. CDR3 in DNA: TGCAGTGCTAAAAGGCCCCCCCTGGGCTACACCTTC.

This clonotype has just a few counts. The chain recombines TRBV7-2 with TRBJ2-3; 11 bases map to TRBD2. This CDR3 has 14 residues. After removal of 5 bases from V and 7 bases from J, the junction contained 5 bases not matched to a gene. CDR1 is SGHTA and CDR2 is FQGNSA in the germline V gene. The CDR3 sequence is CASSNSGRANTQYF. The CDR3 nucleotides read TGTGCCAGCAGCAATAGCGGGAGGGCCAATACGCAGTATTTT.